This record concerns one T cell receptor beta chain sequence. As yet, its antigen is unknown. The data belong to a study of shared clonotypes between healthy human individuals. Study-level findings and limits: There were few donors, and this limited the genetic and exposure-history diversity represented.

TCRdb's copy holds only in-frame clones and misses some; the assay was immunoSEQ multiplex PCR. Of 490,000 or so clones in the sample, 70% to 85% are singletons; the top ten hold about 12%. Study donors comprised healthy, HIV-negative adults devoid of recent acute infection or vaccination. Those who donated, Caucasian adults without exception, all lived in Nashville, Tennessee. V lost 3 bases and J 3 bases, leaving 18 bases between the germline ends. The CDR3 is 16 residues long. CDR1 and CDR2 (germline): MDHEN, SYDVKM. The chain joins TRBV28 to TRBJ2-7; D is perhaps TRBD1 (5 bases). The sample consisted of PBMCs. This clonotype was sampled from a woman aged 40-49 years in good health. Some clones in this sample may be carry-over from other donors' samples. Here the CDR3 reads CASSLGRRNLGYEQYF. In nucleotides, the CDR3 is TGTGCCAGCAGTTTGGGGCGCAGGAATCTCGGCTACGAGCAGTACTTC.